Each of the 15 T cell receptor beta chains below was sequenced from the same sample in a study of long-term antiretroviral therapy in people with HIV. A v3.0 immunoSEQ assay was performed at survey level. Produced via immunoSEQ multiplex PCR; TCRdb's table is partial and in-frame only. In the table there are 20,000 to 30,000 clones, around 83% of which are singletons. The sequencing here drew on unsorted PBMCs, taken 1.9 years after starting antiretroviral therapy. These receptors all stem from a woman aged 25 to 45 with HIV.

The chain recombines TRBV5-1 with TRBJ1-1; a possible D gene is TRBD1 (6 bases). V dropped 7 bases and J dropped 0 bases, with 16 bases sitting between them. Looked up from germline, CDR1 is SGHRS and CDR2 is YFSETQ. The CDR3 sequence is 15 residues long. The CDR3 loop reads CASRTGTGMNTEAFF. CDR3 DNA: TGCGCCAGCCGAACAGGGACGGGAATGAACACTGAAGCTTTCTTT.

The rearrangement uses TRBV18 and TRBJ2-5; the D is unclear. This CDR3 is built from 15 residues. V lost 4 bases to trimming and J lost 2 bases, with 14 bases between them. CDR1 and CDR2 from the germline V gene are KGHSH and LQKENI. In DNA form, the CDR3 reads TGTGCCAGCTCACTGGCTAACCCGATTCAAGAGACCCAGTACTTC. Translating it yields CASSLANPIQETQYF.

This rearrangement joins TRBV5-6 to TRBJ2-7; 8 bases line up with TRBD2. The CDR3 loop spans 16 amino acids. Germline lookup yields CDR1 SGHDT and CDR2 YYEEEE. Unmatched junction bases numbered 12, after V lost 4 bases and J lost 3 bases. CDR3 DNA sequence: TGTGCCAGCAGCCTTTCTAGCGGGCCAGTATTCTACGAGCAGTACGTC. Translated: CASSLSSGPVFYEQYV.

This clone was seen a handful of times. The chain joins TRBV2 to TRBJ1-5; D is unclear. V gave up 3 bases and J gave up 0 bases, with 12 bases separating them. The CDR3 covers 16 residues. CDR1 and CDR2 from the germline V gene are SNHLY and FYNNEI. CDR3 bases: TGTGCCAGCAGTGACCGGCGGAGTTATAGCAATCAGCCCCAGCATTTT. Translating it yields CASSDRRSYSNQPQHF.

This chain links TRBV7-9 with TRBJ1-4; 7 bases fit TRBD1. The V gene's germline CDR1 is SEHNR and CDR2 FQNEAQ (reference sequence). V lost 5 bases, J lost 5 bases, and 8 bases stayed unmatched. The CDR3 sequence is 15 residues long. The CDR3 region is CASSAPGTANEKLFF. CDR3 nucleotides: TGTGCCAGCAGCGCCCCCGGGACAGCAAATGAAAAACTGTTTTTT.

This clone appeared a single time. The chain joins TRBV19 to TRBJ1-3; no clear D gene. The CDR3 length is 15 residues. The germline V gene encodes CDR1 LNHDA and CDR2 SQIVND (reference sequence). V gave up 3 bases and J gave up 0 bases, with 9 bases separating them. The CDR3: CASSIFTISGNTIYF. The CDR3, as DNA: TGTGCCAGTAGTATCTTCACTATCTCTGGAAACACCATATATTTT.

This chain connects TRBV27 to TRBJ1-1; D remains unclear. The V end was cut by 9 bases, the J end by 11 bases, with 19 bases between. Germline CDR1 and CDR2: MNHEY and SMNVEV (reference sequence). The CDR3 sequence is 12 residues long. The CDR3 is CASRRVPGWAFF. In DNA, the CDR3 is TGTGCCAGTAGAAGAGTTCCTGGATGGGCTTTCTTT.

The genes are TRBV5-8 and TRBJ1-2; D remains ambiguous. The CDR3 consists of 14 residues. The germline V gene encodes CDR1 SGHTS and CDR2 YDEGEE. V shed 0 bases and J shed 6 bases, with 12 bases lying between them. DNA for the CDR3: TGTGCCAGCAGCTTGGGGGCGCCATGGGATGGCTACACCTTC. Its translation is CASSLGAPWDGYTF. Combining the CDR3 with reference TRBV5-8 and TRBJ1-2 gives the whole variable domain EAGVTQSPTHLIKTRGQQATLRCSPISGHTSVYWYQQALGLGLQFLLWYDEGEERNRGNFPPRFSGRQFPNYSSELNVNALELEDSALYLCASSLGAPWDGYTFGSGTRLTVV.

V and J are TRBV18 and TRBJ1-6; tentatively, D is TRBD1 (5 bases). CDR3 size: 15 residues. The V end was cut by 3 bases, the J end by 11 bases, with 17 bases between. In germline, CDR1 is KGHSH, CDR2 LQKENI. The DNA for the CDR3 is TGTGCCAGCTCACCGGAAGGGACGAAACTGCCACCCCTCCACTTT. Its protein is CASSPEGTKLPPLHF.

CDR3 in DNA: TGTGCCAGCAGTTCCGCGACAGGGACTGGAAACACCATATATTTT. Its translation: CASSSATGTGNTIYF. This chain links TRBV6-6 with TRBJ1-3; 7 bases are a match to TRBD1. The length of the CDR3 is 15 residues. Germline loops: CDR1 MNHNY, CDR2 SVGAGI (reference sequence). The V gene end was trimmed by 4 bases and the J gene end by 2 bases; junction bases not matched to a gene: 5.

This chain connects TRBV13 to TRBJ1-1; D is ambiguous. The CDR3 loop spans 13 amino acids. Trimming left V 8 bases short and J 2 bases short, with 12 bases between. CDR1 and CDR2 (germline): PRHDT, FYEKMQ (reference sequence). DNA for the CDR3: TGTGCCAGCCGCCGTAAGGGTAACACTGAAGCTTTCTTT. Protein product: CASRRKGNTEAFF.

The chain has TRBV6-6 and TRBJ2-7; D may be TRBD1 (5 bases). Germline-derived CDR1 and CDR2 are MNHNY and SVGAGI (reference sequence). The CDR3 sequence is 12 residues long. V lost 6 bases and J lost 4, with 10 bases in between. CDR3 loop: CASSPTVYEQYF. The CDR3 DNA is TGTGCCAGCAGCCCGACAGTTTACGAGCAGTACTTC.

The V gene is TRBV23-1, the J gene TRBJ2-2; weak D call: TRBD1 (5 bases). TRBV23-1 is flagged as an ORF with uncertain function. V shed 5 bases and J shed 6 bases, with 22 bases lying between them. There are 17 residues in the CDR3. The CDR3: CASSEDKNLLGSGELFF. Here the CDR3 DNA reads TGCGCCAGCAGTGAGGACAAAAACCTCCTCGGGTCCGGGGAGCTGTTTTTT.

This CDR3 is CASSPGTTDTGELFF. Here the CDR3 DNA reads TGCGCCAGCAGCCCCGGGACAACCGACACCGGGGAGCTGTTTTTT. The genes are TRBV5-1 and TRBJ2-2; D perhaps matches TRBD1 (6 bases). This CDR3 is 15 amino acids long. Trimming took off 4 bases at V and 3 bases at J, with 13 bases between the two ends. Germline-derived CDR1 and CDR2 are SGHRS and YFSETQ. Using reference TRBV5-1 and TRBJ2-2 for the parts outside the CDR3, the full variable domain is KAGVTQTPRYLIKTRGQQVTLSCSPISGHRSVSWYQQTPGQGLQFLFEYFSETQRNKGNFPGRFSGRQFSNSRSEMNVSTLELGDSALYLCASSPGTTDTGELFFGEGSRLTVL.

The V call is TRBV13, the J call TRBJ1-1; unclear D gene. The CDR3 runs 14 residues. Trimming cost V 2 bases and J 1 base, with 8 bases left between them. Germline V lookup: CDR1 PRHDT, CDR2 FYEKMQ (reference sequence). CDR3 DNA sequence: TGTGCCAGCAGCTTACTACCAGGGAACACTGAAGCTTTCTTT. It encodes CASSLLPGNTEAFF.